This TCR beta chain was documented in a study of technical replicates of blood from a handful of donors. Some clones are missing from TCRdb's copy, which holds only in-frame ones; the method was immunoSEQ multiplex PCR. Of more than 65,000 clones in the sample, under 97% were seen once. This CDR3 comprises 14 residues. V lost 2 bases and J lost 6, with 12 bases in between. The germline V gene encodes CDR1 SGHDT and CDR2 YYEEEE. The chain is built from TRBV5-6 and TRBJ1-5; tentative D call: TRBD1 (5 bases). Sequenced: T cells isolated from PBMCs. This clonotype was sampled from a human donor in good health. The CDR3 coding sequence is TGTGCCAGCAGCTTTCGGGGGTCGGTTCAGCCCCAGCATTTT. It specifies CASSFRGSVQPQHF.